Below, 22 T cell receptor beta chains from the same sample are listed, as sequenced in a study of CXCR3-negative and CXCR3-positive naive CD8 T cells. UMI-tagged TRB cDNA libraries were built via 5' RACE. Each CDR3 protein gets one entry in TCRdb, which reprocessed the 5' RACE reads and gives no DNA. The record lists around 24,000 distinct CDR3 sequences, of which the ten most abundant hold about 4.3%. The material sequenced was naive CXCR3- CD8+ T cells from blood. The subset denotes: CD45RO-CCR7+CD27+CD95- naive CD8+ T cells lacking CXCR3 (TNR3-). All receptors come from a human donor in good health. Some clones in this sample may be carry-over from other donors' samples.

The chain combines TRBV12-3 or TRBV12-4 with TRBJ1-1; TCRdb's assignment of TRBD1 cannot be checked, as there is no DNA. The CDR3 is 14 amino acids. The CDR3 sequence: CASSRDTGNTEAFF.

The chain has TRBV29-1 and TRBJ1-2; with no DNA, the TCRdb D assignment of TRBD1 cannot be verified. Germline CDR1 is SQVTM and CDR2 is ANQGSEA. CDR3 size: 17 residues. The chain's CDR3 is CSVEEKRTGPTTYGYTF.

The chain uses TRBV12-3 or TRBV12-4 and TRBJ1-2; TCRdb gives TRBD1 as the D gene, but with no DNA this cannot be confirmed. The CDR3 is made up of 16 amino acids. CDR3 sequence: CASSHGQTHANYGYTF.

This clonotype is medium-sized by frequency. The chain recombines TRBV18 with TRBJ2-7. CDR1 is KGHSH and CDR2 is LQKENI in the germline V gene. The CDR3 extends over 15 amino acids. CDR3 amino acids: CASSPTDTRFYEQYF. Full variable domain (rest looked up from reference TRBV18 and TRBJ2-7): NAGVMQNPRHLVRRRGQEARLRCSPMKGHSHVYWYRQLPEEGLKFMVYLQKENIIDESGMPKERFSAEFPKEGPSILRIQQVVRGDSAAYFCASSPTDTRFYEQYFGPGTRLTVT.

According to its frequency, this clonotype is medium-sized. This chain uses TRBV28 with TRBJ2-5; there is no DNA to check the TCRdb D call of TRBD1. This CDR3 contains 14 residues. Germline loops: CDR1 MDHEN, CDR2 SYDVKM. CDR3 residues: CASSLLQGRETQYF.

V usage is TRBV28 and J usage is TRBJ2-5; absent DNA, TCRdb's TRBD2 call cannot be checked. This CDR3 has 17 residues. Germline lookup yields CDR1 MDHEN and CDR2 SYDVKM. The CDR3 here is CASSLGLAGEREETQYF.

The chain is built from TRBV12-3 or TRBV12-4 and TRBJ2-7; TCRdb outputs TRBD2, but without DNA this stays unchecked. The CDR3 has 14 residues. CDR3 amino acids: CASSSRGSSYEQYF.

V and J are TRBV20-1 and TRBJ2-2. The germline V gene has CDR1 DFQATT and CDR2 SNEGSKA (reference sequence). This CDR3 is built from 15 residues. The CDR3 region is CSARDPADFTGELFF.

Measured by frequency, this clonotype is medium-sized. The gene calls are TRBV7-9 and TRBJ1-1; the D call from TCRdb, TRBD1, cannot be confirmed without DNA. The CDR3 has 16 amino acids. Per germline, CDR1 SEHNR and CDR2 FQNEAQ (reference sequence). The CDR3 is CASSRPLDRGQTEAFF.

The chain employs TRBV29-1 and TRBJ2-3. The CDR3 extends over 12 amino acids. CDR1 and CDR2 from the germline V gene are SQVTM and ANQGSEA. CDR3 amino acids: CSVDTFTDTQYF.

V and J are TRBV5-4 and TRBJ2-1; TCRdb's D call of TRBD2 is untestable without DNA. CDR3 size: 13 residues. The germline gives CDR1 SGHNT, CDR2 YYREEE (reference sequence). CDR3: CASSPGLSNEQFF.

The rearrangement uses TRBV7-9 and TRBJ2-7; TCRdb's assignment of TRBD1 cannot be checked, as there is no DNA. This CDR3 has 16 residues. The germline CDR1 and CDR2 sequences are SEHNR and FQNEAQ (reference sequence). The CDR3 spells CASSLAVRGFSYEQYF.

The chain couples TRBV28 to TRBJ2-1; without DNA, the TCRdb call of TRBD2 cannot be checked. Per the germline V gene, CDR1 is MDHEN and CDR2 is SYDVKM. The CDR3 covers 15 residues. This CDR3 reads CASSFVAGVGNEQFF.

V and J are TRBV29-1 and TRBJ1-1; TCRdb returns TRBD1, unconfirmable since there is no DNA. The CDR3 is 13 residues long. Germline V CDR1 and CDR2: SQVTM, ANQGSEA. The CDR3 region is CSAATGGSTEAFF.

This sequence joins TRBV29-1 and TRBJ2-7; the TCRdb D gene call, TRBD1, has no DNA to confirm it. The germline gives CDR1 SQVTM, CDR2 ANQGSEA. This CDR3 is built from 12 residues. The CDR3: CSVMRVADEQYF.

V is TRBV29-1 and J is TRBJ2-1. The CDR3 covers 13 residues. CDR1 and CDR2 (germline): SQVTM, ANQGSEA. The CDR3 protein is CSVAGGTINEQFF.

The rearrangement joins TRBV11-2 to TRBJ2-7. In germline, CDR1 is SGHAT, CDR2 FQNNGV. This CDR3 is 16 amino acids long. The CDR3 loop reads CASSLGSGGNSYEQYF.

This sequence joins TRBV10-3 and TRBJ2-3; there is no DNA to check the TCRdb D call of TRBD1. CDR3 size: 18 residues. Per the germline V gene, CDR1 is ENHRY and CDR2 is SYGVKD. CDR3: CAISRDRAAEYLTDTQYF.

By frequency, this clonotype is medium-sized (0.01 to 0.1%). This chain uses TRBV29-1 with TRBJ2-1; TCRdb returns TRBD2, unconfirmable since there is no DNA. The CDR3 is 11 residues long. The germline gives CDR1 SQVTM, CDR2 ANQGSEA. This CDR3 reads CSGLTGLEQFF.

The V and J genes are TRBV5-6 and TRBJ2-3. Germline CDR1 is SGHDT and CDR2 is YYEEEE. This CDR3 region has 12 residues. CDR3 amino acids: CASSLRFDTQYF.

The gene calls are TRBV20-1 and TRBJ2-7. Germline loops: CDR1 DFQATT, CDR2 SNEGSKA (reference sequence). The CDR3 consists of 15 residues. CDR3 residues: CSARPRLVDRYEQYF.

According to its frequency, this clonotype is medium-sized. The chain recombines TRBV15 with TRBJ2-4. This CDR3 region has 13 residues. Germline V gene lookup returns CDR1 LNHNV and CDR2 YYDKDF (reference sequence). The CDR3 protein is CATSQGEQNIQYF.